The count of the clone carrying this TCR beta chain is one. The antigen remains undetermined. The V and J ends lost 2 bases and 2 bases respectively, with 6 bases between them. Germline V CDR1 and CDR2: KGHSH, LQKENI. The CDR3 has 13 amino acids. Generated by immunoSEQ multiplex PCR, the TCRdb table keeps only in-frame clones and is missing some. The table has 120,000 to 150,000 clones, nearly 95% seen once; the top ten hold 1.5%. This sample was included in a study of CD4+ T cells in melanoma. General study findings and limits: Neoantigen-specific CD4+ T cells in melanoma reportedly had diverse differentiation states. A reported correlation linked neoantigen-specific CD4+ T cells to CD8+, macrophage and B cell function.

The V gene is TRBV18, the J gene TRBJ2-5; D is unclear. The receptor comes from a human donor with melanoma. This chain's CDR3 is CASSPLTQETQYF. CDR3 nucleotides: TGTGCCAGCTCACCATTGACTCAAGAGACCCAGTACTTC.